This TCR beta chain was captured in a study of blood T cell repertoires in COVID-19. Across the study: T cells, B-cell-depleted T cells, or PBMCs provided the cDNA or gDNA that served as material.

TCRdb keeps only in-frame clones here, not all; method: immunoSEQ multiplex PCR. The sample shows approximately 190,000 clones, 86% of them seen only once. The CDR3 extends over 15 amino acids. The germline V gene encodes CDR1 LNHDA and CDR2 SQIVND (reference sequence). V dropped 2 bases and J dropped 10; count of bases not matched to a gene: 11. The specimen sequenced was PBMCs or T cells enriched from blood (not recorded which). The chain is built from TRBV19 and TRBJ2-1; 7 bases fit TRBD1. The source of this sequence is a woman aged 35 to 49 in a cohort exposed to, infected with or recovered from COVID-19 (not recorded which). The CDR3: CASSISRGSSGEQFF. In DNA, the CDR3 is TGTGCCAGTAGTATAAGCAGGGGGAGCAGCGGCGAGCAGTTCTTC.